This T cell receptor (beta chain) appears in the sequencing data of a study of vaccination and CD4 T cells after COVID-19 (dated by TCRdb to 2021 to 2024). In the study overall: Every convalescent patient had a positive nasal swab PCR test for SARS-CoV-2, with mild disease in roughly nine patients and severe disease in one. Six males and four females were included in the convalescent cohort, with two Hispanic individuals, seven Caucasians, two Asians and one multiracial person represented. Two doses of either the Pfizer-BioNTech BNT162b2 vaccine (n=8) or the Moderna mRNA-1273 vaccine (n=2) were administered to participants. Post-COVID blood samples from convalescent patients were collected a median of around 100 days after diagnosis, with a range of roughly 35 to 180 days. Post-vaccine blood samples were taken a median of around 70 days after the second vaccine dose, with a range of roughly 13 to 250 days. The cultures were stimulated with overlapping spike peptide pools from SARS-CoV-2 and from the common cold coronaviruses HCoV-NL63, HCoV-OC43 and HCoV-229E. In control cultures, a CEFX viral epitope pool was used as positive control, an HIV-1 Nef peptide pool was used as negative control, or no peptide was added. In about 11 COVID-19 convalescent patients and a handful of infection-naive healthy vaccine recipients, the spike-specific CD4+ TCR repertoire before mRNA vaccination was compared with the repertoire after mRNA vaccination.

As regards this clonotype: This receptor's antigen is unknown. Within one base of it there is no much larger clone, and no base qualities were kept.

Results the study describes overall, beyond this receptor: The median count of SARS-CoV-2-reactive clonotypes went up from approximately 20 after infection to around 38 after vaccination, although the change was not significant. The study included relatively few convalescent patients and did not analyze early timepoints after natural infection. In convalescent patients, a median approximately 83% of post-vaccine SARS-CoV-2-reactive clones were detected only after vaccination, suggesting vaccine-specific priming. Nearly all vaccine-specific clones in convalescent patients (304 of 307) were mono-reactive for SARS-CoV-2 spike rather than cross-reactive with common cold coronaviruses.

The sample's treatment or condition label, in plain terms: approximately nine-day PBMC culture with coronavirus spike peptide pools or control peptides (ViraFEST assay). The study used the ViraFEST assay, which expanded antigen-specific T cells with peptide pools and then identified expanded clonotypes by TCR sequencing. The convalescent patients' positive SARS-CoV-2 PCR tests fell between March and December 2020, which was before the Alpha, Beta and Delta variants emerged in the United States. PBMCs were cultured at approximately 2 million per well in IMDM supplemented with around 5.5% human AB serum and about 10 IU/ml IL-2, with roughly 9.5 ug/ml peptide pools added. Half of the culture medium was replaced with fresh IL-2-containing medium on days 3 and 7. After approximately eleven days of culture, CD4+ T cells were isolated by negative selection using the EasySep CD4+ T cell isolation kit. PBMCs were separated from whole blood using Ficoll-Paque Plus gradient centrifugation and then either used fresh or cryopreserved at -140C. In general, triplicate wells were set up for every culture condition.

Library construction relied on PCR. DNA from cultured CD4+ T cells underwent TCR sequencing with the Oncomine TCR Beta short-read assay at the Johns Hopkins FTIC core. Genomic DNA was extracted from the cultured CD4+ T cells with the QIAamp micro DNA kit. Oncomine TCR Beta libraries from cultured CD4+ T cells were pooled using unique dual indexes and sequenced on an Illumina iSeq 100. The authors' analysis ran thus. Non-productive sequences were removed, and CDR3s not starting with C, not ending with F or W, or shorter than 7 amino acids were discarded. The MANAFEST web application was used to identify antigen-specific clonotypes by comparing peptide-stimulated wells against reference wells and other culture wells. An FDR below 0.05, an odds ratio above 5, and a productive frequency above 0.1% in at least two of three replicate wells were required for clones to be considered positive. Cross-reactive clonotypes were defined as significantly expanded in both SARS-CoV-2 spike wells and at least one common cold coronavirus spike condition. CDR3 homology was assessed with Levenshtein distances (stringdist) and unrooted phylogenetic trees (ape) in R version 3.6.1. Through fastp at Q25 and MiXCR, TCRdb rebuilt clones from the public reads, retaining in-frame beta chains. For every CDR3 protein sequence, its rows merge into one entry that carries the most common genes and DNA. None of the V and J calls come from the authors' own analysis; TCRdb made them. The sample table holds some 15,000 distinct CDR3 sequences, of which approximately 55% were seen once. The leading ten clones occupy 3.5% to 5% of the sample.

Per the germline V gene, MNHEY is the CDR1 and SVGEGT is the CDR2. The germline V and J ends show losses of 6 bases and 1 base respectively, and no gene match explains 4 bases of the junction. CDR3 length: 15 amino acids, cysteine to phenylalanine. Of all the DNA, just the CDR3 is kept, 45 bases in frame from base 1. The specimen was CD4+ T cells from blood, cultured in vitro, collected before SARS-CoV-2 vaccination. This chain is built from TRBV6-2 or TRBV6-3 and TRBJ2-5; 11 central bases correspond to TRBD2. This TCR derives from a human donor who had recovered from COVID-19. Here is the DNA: TGTGCCAGCAGACCCCTAGCGGGGGGCCAAGAGACCCAGTACTTC. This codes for CASRPLAGGQETQYF.